This T cell receptor (beta chain) was recorded in a study of CD8+CD57+ T cells in acquired aplastic anemia. At the level of the study: Healthy donor sequencing depth: 10 million to 10.8 million CD4+, some 12 million CD8+ reads. Notes on the study in general: The same twenty-nine CD8+ CDR3 sequences occurred in patients and in controls. Significant differences in CD8+ Simpson's diversity were not observed between patients and controls.

Worth noting for this clonotype: Its specificity is not known.

Genomic DNA acted as the template from which TCR beta VDJ combination and CDR3 sequence profiling were carried out. TCRdb re-called the reads through MiXCR, storing one row per CDR3 protein. There are around 150,000 distinct CDR3 sequences in the sample; approximately 40% occur only once, and 0.9% to 1.2% lies in the top ten. J lost 3 bases, V lost 0 bases, and 6 bases had no gene match. The length of the CDR3 is 16 residues. Germline CDR1 SGHVS, CDR2 FNYEAQ. Sequencing was carried out using sorted CD4+, CD8+, or CD8+CD57+ T cells (not recorded which) from PBMCs. This clonotype was sampled from a human donor in good health. V usage is TRBV7-6 and J usage is TRBJ2-3, with TRBD2 matching over 7 bases. CDR3 coding DNA: TGTGCCAGCAGCTTAGCGGGAGGGCCAGGGACAGATACGCAGTATTTT. Residues: CASSLAGGPGTDTQYF. Looking up the rest from reference TRBV7-6 and TRBJ2-3 gives the full variable domain: GAGVSQSPRYKVTKRGQDVALRCDPISGHVSLYWYRQALGQGPEFLTYFNYEAQQDKSGLPNDRFSAERPEGSISTLTIQRTEQRDSAMYRCASSLAGGPGTDTQYFGPGTRLTVL.